This T cell receptor beta chain was sequenced in a study of cytomegalovirus exposure and HLA in healthy donors. Overall study findings and caveats: 164 TCR beta chains were listed as cytomegalovirus-associated.

This CDR3 is built from 16 residues. CDR1 is MDHEN and CDR2 is SYDVKM in the germline V gene. The V gene end was trimmed by 7 bases and the J gene end by 5 bases; junction bases not matched to a gene: 8. TCRdb keeps only in-frame clones here, not all; method: immunoSEQ multiplex PCR. Found here are around 200,000 clones, just over 85% of them singletons; the top ten hold 2.9%. The donors were members of the validation cohort, which comprised 90 to 150 subjects and was separate from the first cohort of 600 to 850 subjects. Worth noting for this clone: Its antigen is unidentified.

Sequences were obtained from PBMCs. The V and J genes are TRBV28 and TRBJ2-3; 14 bases line up with TRBD2. This sequence was found in a woman aged 18-30 years in good health and CMV-seronegative. The CDR3 DNA follows: TGTGCCAGCACCCCGGGACTAGCGGGAGTAGGAGATACGCAGTATTTT. As protein: CASTPGLAGVGDTQYF.